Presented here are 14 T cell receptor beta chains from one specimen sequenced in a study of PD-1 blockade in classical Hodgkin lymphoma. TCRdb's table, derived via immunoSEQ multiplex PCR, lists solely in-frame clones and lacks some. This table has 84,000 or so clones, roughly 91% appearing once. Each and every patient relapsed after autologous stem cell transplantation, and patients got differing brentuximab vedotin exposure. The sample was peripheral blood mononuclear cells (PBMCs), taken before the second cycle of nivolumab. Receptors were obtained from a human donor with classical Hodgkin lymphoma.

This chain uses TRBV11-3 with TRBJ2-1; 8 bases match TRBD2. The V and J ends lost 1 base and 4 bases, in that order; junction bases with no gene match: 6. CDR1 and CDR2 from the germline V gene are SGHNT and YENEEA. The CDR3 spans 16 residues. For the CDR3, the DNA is TGTGCCAGCAGCTTAGGTTGGCGGGAGGCTTACAATGAGCAGTTCTTC. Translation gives CASSLGWREAYNEQFF.

The CDR3 DNA reads TGTGCCTGGAGTCGTGTCAATGAGCAGTTCTTC. It is translated as CAWSRVNEQFF. The chain carries TRBV30 and TRBJ2-1, with D hard to call. The CDR3 spans 11 residues. Germline V lookup: CDR1 GTSNPN, CDR2 SVGIG (reference sequence). Between the trimmed V and J ends, which lost 2 bases and 6 bases, there was a span of 5 bases.

CDR3 loop: CASSLRPPRGSGRFTDTQYF. DNA for the CDR3: TGTGCCAGCAGCTTAAGACCCCCTCGGGGTAGCGGGAGGTTCACAGATACGCAGTATTTT. The chain employs TRBV7-3 and TRBJ2-3; 10 nucleotides align to TRBD2. There are 20 residues in the CDR3. Germline-derived CDR1 and CDR2 are SGHTA and FQGTGA. J gave up 2 bases and V 1 base, and 15 bases lay outside the gene matches.

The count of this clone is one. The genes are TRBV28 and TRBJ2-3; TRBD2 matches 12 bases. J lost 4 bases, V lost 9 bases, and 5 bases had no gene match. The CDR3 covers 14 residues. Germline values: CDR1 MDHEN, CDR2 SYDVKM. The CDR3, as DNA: TGTGCCAGTAGGACTAGCGGGAATGCAGATACGCAGTATTTT. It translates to CASRTSGNADTQYF.

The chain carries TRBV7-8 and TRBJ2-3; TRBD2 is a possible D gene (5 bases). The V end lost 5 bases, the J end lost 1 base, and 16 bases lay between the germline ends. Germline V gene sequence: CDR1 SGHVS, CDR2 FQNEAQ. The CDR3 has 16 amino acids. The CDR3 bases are TGTGCCAGCAGCCCACGTGAGGAGGTCCGCACAGATACGCAGTATTTT. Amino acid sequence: CASSPREEVRTDTQYF.

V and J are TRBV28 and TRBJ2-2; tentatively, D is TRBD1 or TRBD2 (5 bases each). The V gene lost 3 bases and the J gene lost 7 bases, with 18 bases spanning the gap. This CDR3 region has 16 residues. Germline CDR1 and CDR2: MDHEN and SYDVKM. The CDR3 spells CASSFPGRGRDGELFF. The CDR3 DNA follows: TGTGCCAGCAGTTTCCCGGGGCGAGGAAGGGACGGGGAGCTGTTTTTT.

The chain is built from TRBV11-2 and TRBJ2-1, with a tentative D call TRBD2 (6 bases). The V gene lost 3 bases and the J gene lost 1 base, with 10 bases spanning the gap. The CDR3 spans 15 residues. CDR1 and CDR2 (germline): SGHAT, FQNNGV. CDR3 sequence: CASSFRDFSYNEQFF. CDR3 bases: TGTGCCAGCAGCTTCCGGGACTTTTCCTACAATGAGCAGTTCTTC.

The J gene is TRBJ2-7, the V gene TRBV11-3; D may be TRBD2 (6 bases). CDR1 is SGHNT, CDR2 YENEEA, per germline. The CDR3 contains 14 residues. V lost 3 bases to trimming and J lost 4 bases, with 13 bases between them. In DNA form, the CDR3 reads TGTGCCAGCAGCTTGCGGCAGGGAGGATACGAGCAGTACTTC. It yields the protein CASSLRQGGYEQYF.

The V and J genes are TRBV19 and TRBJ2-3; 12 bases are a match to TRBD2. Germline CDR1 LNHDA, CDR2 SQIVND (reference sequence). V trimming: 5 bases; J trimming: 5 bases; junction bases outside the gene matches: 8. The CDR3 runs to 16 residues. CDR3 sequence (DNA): TGTGCCAGTAGTCGTGGACTAGCGGGATCGGGAGATACGCAGTATTTT. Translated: CASSRGLAGSGDTQYF.

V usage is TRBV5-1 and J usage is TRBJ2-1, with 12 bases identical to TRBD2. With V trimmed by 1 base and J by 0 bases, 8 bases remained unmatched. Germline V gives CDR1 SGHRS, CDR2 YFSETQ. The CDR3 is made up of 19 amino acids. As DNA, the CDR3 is TGCGCCAGCAGCTTGCCCCGGACTAGCGGGACCAACTCCTACAATGAGCAGTTCTTC. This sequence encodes CASSLPRTSGTNSYNEQFF.

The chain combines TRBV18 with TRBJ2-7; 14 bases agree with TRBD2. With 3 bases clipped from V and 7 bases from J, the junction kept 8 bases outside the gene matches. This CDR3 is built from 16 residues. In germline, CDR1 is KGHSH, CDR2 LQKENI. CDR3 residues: CASSPGTSGRPGEQYF. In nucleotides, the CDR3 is TGTGCCAGCTCACCGGGGACTAGCGGGAGACCGGGAGAGCAGTACTTC.

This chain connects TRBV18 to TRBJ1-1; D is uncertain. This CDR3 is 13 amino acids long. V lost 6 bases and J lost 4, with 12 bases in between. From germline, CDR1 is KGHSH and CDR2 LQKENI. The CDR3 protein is CASSRGGSTEAFF. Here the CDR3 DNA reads TGTGCCAGCTCCCGCGGAGGGAGCACTGAAGCTTTCTTT.

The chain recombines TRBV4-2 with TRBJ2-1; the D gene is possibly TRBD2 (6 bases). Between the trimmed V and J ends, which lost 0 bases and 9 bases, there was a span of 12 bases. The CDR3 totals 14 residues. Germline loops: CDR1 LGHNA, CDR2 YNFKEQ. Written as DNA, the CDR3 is TGTGCCAGCAGCCAAGATCGGAGGGGCGGTGAGCAGTTCTTC. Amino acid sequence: CASSQDRRGGEQFF.

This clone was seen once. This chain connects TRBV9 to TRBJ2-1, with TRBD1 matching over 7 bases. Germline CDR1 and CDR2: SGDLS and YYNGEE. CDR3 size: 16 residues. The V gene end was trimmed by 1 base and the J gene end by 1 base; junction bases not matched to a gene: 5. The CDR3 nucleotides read TGTGCCAGCAGCGTACGGCCGGGACAGTCCTACAATGAGCAGTTCTTC. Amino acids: CASSVRPGQSYNEQFF.